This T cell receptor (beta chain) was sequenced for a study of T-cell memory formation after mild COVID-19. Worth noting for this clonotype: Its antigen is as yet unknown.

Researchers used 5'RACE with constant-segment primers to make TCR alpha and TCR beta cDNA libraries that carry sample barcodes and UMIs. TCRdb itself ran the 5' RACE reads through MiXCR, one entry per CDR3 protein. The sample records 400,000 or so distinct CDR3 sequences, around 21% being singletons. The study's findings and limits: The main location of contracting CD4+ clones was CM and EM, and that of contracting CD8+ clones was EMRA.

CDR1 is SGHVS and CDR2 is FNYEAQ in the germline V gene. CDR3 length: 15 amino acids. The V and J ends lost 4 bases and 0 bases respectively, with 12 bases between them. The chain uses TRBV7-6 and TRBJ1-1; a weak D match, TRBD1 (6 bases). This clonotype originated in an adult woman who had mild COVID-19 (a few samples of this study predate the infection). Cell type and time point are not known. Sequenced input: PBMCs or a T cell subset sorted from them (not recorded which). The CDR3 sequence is CASSSQQGMNTEAFF. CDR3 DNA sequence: TGTGCCAGCAGCTCCCAACAGGGAATGAACACTGAAGCTTTCTTT.